This T cell receptor (beta chain) was sequenced in a study of cytomegalovirus exposure and HLA in healthy donors. To note about this clone: Within the sample, other DNA sequences also encode this same CDR3.

The primer mix had 60 Vbeta and 13 Jbeta primers. Generated by immunoSEQ multiplex PCR, the TCRdb table keeps only in-frame clones and is missing some. The profile shows around 98,000 clones, roughly 81% of them singletons. The ends lost 3 bases at V and 7 bases at J; junction bases unmatched: 10. The CDR3 totals 16 residues. CDR1 is SGHRS and CDR2 is YFSETQ in the germline V gene. The V call is TRBV5-1, the J call TRBJ1-6, with 7 bases fitting TRBD1. The sequence was obtained from a man aged 35-49 years in good health and CMV-seronegative. Source material: PBMCs. CDR3 nucleotides: TGCGCCAGCAGCTCCCTCGACGGGGACAGAAATTCACCCCTCCACTTT. Amino acids: CASSSLDGDRNSPLHF.